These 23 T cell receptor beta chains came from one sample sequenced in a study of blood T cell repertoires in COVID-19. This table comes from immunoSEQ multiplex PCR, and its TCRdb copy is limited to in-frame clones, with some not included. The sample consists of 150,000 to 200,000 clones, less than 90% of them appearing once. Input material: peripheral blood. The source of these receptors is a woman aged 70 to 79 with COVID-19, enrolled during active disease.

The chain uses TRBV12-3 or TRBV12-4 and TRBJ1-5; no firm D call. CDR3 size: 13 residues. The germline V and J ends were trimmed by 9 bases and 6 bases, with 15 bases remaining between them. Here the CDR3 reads CASRAGSSQPQHF. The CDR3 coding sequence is TGTGCCAGTCGGGCGGGGTCAAGTCAGCCCCAGCATTTT.

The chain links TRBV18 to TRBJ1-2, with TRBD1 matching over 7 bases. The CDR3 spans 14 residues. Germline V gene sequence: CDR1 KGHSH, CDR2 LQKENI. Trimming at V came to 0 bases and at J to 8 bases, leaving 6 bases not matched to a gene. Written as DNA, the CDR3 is TGTGCCAGCTCACCACCGGACAGGTGGAGCGGCTACACCTTC. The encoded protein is CASSPPDRWSGYTF.

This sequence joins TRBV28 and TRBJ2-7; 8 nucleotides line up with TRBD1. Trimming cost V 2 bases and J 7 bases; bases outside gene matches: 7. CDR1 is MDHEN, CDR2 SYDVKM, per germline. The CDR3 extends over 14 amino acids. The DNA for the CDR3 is TGTGCCAGCAGTTTACCGGGACAGGACATGGAGCAGTACTTC. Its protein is CASSLPGQDMEQYF.

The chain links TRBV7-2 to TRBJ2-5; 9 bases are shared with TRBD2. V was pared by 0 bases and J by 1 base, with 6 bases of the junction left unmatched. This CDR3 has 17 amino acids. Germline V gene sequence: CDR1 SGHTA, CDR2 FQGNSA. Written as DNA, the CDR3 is TGTGCCAGCAGCTTAGCGCATAGCGGGGGCCCCCAAGAGACCCAGTACTTC. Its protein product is CASSLAHSGGPQETQYF.

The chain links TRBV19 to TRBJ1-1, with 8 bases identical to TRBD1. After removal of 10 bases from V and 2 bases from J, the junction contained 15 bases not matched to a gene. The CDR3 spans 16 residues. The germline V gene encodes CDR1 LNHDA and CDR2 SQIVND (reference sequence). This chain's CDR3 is CATTDFEGQGNTEAFF. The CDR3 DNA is TGTGCCACTACAGATTTCGAAGGACAGGGCAACACTGAAGCTTTCTTT.

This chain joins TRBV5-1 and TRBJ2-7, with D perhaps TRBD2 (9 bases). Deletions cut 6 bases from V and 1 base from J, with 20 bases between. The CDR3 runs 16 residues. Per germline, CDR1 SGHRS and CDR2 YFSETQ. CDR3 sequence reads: CASNPSGTGRSYEQYF. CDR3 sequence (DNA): TGCGCCAGCAACCCTAGCGGGACAGGACGATCCTACGAGCAGTACTTC.

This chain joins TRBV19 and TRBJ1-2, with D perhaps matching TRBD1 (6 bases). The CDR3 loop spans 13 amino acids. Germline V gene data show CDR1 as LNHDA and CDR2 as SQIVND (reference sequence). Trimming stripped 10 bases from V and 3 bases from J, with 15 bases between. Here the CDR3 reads CATSDSPYYGYTF. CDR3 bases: TGTGCCACCTCGGACAGCCCGTACTATGGCTACACCTTC. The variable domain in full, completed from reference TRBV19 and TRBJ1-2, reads DGGITQSPKYLFRKEGQNVTLSCEQNLNHDAMYWYRQDPGQGLRLIYYSQIVNDFQKGDIAEGYSVSREKKESFPLTVTSAQKNPTAFYLCATSDSPYYGYTFGSGTRLTVV.

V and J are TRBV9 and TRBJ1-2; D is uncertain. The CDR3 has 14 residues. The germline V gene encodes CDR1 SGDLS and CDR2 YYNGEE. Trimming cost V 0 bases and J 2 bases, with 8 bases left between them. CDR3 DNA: TGTGCCAGCAGCGTAGCAGGCGGGAACTATGGCTACACCTTC. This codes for CASSVAGGNYGYTF.

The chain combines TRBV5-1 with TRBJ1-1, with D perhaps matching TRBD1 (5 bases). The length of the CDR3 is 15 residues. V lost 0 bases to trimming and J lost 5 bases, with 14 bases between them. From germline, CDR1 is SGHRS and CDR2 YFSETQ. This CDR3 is CASSLEQGSWTEAFF. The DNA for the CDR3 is TGCGCCAGCAGCTTGGAGCAGGGTTCGTGGACTGAAGCTTTCTTT.

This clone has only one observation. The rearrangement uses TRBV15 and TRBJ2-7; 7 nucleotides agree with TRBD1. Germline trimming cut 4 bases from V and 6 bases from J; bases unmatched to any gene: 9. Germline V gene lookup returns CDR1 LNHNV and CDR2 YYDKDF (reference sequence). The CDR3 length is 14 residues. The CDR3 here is CATSKGQVLAEQYF. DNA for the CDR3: TGTGCCACCAGCAAAGGACAGGTCCTCGCCGAGCAGTACTTC. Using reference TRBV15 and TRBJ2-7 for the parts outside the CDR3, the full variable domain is DAMVIQNPRYQVTQFGKPVTLSCSQTLNHNVMYWYQQKSSQAPKLLFHYYDKDFNNEADTPDNFQSRRPNTSFCFLDIRSPGLGDTAMYLCATSKGQVLAEQYFGPGTRLTVT.

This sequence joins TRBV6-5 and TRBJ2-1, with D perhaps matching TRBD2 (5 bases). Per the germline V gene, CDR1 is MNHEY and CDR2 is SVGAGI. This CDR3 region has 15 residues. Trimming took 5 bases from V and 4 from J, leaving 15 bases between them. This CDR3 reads CASSPSGIGYNEQFF. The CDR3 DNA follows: TGTGCCAGCAGTCCGAGCGGAATAGGTTACAATGAGCAGTTCTTC.

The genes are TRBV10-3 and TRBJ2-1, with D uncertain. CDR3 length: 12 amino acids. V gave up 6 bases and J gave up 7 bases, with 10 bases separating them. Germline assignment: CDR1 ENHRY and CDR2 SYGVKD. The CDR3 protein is CAISMNSNEQFF. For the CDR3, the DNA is TGTGCCATCAGCATGAATAGTAATGAGCAGTTCTTC.

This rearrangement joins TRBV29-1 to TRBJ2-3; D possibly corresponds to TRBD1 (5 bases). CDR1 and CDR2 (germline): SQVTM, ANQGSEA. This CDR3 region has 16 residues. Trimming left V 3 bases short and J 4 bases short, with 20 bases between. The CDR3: CSVDRPRPSRADTQYF. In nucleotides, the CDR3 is TGCAGCGTTGATCGCCCCAGACCTTCCAGGGCAGATACGCAGTATTTT.

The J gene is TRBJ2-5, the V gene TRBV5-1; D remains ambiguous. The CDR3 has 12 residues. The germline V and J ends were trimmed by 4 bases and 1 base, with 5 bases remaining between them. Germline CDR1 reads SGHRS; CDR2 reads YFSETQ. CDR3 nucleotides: TGCGCCAGCAGCCAACTCCAAGAGACCCAGTACTTC. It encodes CASSQLQETQYF.

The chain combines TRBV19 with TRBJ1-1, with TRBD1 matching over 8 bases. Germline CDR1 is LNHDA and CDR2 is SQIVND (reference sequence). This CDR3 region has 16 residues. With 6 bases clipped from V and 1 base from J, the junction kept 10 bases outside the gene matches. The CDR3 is CASSATGTGENTEAFF. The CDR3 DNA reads TGTGCCAGTAGCGCCACCGGGACAGGTGAGAACACTGAAGCTTTCTTT.

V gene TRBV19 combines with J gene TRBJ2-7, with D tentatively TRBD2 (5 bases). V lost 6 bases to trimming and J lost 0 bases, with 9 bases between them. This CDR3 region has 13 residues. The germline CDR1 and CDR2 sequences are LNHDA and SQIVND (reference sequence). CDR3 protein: CASRREDSYEQYF. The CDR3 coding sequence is TGTGCCAGTAGACGGGAAGACTCCTACGAGCAGTACTTC.

As DNA, the CDR3 is TGTGCCAGCAGAACTGACAGGGGGCCGCAGTTCTTC. Its translation is CASRTDRGPQFF. This chain connects TRBV12-3 or TRBV12-4 to TRBJ2-1; TRBD1 matches 10 bases. The trim removed 6 bases at V and 12 bases at J, leaving 5 bases unmatched. The CDR3 consists of 12 residues.

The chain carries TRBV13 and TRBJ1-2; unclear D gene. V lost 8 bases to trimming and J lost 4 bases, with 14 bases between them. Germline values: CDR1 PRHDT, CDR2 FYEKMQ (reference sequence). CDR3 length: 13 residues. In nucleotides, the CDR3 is TGTGCCAGCGGCGGGGAGGGCATCTATGGCTACACCTTC. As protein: CASGGEGIYGYTF.

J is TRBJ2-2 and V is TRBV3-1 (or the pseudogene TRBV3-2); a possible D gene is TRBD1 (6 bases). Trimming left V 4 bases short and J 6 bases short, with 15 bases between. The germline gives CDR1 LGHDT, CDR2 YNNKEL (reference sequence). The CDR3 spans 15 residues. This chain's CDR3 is CASSPHRVRAGELFF. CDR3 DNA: TGTGCCAGCAGCCCCCACAGGGTCCGGGCCGGGGAGCTGTTTTTT.

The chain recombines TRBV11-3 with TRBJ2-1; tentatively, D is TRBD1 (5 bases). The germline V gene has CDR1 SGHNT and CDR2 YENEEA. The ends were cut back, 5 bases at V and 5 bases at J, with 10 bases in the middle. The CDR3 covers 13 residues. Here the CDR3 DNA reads TGTGCCAGCAGCCGAGGACAAGACAATGAGCAGTTCTTC. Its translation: CASSRGQDNEQFF.

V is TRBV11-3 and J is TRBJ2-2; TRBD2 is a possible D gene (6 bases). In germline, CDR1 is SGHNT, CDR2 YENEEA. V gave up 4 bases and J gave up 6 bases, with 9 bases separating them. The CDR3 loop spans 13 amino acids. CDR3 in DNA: TGTGCCAGCAGCTCCTCGGGGGCCGGGGAGCTGTTTTTT. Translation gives CASSSSGAGELFF.

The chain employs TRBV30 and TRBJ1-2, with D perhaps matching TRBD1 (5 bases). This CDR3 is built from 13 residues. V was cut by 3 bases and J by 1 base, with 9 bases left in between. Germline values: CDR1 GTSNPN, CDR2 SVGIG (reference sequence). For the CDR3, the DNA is TGTGCCTGGAGCGCGGGGGGTAACTATGGCTACACCTTC. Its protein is CAWSAGGNYGYTF.

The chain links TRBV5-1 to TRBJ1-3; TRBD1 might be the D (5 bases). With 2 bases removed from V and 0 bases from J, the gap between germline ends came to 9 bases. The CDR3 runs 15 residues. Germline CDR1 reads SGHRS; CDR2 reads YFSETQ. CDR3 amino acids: CASSFGASSGNTIYF. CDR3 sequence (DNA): TGCGCCAGCAGCTTTGGGGCGAGCTCTGGAAACACCATATATTTT.